The 3 T cell receptor beta chains listed next were all sequenced from one sample in a study of CD8 T cells in Susac syndrome. cDNA came from around 0.54 to 1 ug RNA primed by random hexamers. TCRdb processed the immunoSEQ multiplex PCR reads anew with MiXCR; each CDR3 protein has one entry. The data show 150,000 to 200,000 distinct CDR3 sequences, just under 95% seen once. Sequenced: CD4+ T cells from PBMCs. These receptors were taken from a human donor in good health.

The chain couples TRBV15 to TRBJ1-1, with D perhaps matching TRBD1 (5 bases). This CDR3 comprises 13 residues. V lost 2 bases, J lost 8 bases, and 12 bases lay in between. Germline V gene sequence: CDR1 LNHNV, CDR2 YYDKDF (reference sequence). CDR3 amino acids: CATSRQGTPEAFF. The DNA of the CDR3 is TGTGCCACCAGCAGACAGGGAACACCGGAAGCTTTCTTT.

The chain uses TRBV12-3 or TRBV12-4 and TRBJ2-5; D gene uncertain. The V gene lost 6 bases and the J gene lost 5 bases, with 13 bases spanning the gap. The CDR3 spans 13 residues. CDR3 sequence reads: CASRAPGSETQYF. The CDR3 DNA sequence: TGTGCCAGCAGGGCCCCCGGGTCGGAGACCCAGTACTTC.

This rearrangement joins TRBV12-3 or TRBV12-4 to TRBJ1-2, with TRBD1 matching 8 bases. The CDR3 length is 13 residues. V trimming: 2 bases; J trimming: 6 bases; junction bases outside the gene matches: 2. In DNA form, the CDR3 reads TGTGCCAGCAGTTTAACGGACAGGGATGGCTACACCTTC. Translated: CASSLTDRDGYTF.